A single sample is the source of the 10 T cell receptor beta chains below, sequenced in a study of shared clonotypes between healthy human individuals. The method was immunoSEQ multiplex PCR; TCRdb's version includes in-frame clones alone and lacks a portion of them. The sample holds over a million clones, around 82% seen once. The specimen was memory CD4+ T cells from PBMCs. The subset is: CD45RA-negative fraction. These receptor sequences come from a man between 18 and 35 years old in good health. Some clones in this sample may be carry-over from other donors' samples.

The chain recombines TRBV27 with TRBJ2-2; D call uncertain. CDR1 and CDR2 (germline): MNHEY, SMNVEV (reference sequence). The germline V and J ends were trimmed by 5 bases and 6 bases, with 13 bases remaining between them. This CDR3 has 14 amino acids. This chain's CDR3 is CASSLQSRSGELFF. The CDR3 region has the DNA TGTGCCAGCAGTCTCCAGAGCCGATCCGGGGAGCTGTTTTTT.

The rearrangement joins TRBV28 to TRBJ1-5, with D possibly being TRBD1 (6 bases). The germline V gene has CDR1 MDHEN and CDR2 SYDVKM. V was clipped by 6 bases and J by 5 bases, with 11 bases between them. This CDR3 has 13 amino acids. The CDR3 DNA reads TGTGCCAGCAGGTCAGGGGAGTATCAGCCCCAGCATTTT. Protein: CASRSGEYQPQHF. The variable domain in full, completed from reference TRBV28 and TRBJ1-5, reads DVKVTQSSRYLVKRTGEKVFLECVQDMDHENMFWYRQDPGLGLRLIYFSYDVKMKEKGDIPEGYSVSREKKERFSLILESASTNQTSMYLCASRSGEYQPQHFGDGTRLSIL.

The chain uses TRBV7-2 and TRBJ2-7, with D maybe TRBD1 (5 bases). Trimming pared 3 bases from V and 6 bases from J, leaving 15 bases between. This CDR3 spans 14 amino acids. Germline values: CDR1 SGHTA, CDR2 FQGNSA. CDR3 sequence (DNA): TGTGCCAGCAGCTTGATCAGGGCCTCAGCCGAGCAGTACTTC. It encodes CASSLIRASAEQYF.

CDR3 nucleotide sequence: TGTGCCAGCAGTTTACTGTGGAGTGGGGCTTTCTTT. Translation gives CASSLLWSGAFF. The chain couples TRBV28 to TRBJ1-1; D is ambiguous. Germline loops: CDR1 MDHEN, CDR2 SYDVKM. There are 12 residues in the CDR3. V lost 2 bases and J 11 bases, leaving 12 bases between the germline ends.

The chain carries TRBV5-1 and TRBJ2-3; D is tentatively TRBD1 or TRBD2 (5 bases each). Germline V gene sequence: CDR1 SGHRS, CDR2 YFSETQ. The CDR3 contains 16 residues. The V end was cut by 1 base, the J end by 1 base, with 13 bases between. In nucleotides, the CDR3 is TGCGCCAGCAGCTTGTGGGGGAGTACAGGCACAGATACGCAGTATTTT. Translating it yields CASSLWGSTGTDTQYF.

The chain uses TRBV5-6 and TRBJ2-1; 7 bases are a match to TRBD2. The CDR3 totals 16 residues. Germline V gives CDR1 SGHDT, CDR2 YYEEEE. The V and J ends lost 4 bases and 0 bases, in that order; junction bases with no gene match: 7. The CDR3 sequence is CASSPQTGGSYNEQFF. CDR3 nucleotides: TGTGCCAGCAGCCCCCAGACGGGAGGCTCCTACAATGAGCAGTTCTTC.

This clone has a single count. The CDR3 coding sequence is TGTGCCACCCGGACAGCTAACTATGGCTACACCTTC. Translation gives CATRTANYGYTF. The chain joins TRBV27 to TRBJ1-2, with a possible D match to TRBD1 (6 bases). Germline CDR1 and CDR2: MNHEY and SMNVEV (reference sequence). This CDR3 is built from 12 residues. Trimming shortened V by 10 bases and J by 0 bases, and 9 bases separated the two germline ends.

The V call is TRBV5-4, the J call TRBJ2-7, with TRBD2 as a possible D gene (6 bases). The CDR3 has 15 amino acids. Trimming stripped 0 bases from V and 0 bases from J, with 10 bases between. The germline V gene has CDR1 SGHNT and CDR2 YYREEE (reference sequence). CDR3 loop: CASSLALTSSYEQYF. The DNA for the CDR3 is TGTGCCAGCAGCTTGGCCTTGACTAGCTCCTACGAGCAGTACTTC.

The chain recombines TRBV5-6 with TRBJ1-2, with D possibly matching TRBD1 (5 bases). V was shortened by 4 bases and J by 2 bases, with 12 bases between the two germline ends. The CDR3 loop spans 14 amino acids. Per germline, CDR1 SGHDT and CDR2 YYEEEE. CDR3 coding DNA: TGTGCCAGCAGCCGGGGGACGTCGAACTATGGCTACACCTTC. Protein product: CASSRGTSNYGYTF.

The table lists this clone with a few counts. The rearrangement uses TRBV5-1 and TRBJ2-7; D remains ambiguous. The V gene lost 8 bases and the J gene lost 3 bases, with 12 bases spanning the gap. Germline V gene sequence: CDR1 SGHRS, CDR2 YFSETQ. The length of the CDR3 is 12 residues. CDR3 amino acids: CASLPDGYEQYF. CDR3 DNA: TGCGCCAGTCTACCGGACGGCTACGAGCAGTACTTC.